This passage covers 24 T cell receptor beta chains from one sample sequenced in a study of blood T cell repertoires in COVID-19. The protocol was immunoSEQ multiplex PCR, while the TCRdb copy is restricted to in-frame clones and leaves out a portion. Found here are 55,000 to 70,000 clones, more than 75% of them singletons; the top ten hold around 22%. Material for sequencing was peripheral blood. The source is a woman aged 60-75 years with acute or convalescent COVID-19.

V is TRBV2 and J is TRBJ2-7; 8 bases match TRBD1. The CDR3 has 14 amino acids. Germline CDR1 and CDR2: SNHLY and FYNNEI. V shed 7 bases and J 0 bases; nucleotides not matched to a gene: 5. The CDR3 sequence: CASNRDRTSYEQYF. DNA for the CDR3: TGTGCCAGCAACCGGGACAGGACCTCCTACGAGCAGTACTTC.

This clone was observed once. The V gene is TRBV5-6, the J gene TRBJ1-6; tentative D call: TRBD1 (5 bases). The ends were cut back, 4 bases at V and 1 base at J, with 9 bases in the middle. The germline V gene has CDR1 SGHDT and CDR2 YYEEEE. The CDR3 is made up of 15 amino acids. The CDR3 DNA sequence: TGTGCCAGCAGCCCCCCAGGGTCCTATAATTCACCCCTCCACTTT. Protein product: CASSPPGSYNSPLHF.

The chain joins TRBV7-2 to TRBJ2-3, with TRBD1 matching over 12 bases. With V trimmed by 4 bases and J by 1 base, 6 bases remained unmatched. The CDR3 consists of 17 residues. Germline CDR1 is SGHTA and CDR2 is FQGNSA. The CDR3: CASSSWDRGPGTDTQYF. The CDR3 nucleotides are TGTGCCAGCAGCTCCTGGGACAGGGGGCCAGGCACAGATACGCAGTATTTT. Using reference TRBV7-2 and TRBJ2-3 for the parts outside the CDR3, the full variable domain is GAGVSQSPSNKVTEKGKDVELRCDPISGHTALYWYRQSLGQGLEFLIYFQGNSAPDKSGLPSDRFSAERTGGSVSTLTIQRTQQEDSAVYLCASSSWDRGPGTDTQYFGPGTRLTVL.

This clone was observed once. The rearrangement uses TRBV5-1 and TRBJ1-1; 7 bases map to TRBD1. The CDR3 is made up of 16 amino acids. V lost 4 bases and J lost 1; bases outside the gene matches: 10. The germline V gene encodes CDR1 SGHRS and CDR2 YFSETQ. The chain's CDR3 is CASSGLTGRKNTEAFF. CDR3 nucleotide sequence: TGCGCCAGCAGCGGCCTGACAGGGAGGAAGAACACTGAAGCTTTCTTT. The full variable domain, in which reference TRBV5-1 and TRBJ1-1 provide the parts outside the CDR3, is KAGVTQTPRYLIKTRGQQVTLSCSPISGHRSVSWYQQTPGQGLQFLFEYFSETQRNKGNFPGRFSGRQFSNSRSEMNVSTLELGDSALYLCASSGLTGRKNTEAFFGQGTRLTVV.

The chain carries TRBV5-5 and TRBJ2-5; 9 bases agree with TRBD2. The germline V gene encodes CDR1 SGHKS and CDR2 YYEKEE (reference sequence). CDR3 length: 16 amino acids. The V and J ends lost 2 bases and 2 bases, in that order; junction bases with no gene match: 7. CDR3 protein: CASSFSPGLAQETQYF. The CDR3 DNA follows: TGTGCCAGCAGCTTCTCACCGGGACTAGCTCAAGAGACCCAGTACTTC. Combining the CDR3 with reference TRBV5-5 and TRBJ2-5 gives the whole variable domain DAGVTQSPTHLIKTRGQQVTLRCSPISGHKSVSWYQQVLGQGPQFIFQYYEKEERGRGNFPDRFSARQFPNYSSELNVNALLLGDSALYLCASSFSPGLAQETQYFGPGTRLLVL.

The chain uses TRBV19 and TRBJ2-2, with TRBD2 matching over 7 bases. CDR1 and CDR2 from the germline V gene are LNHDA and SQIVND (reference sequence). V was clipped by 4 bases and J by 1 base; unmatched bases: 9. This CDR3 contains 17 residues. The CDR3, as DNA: TGTGCCAGTAGTAAAAATTCCGGGACTAAGAACACCGGGGAGCTGTTTTTT. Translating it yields CASSKNSGTKNTGELFF. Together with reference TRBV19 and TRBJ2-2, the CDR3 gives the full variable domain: DGGITQSPKYLFRKEGQNVTLSCEQNLNHDAMYWYRQDPGQGLRLIYYSQIVNDFQKGDIAEGYSVSREKKESFPLTVTSAQKNPTAFYLCASSKNSGTKNTGELFFGEGSRLTVL.

CDR3 sequence: CASSLNRGRGTGELFF. The CDR3 region has the DNA TGCGCCAGCAGCTTAAACAGGGGGCGCGGCACCGGGGAGCTGTTTTTT. The chain combines TRBV5-1 with TRBJ2-2; 9 nucleotides line up with TRBD1. Germline values: CDR1 SGHRS, CDR2 YFSETQ. The CDR3 extends over 16 amino acids. V trimming: 2 bases; J trimming: 4 bases; junction bases outside the gene matches: 6.

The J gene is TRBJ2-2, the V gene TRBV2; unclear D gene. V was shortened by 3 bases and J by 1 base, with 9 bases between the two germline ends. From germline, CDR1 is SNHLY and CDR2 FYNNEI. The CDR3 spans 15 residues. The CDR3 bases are TGTGCCAGCAGTGAGGATAGCCAGAACACCGGGGAGCTGTTTTTT. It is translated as CASSEDSQNTGELFF.

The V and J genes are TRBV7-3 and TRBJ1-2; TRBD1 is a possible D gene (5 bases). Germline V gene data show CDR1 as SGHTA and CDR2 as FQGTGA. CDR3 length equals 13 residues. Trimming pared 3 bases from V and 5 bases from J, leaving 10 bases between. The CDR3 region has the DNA TGTGCCAGCAGCTTCAGGGAAGGATATGGCTACACCTTC. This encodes CASSFREGYGYTF.

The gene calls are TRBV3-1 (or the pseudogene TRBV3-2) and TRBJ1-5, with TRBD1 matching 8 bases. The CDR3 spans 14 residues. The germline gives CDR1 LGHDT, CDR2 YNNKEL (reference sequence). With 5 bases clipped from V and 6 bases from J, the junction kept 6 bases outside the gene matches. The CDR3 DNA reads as TGTGCCAGCAGCTTCGGACAGGGAGGTCAGCCCCAGCATTTT. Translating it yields CASSFGQGGQPQHF.

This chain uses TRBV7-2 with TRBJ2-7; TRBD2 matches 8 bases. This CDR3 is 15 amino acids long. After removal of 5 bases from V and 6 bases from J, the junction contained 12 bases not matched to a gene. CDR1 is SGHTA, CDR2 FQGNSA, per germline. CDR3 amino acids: CASSLAGLAGIEQYF. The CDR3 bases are TGTGCCAGCAGCCTGGCGGGGCTAGCGGGTATCGAGCAGTACTTC.

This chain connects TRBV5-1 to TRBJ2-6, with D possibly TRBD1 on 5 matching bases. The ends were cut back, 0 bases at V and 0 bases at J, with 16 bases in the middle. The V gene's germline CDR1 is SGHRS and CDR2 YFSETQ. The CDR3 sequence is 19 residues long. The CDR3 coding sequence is TGCGCCAGCAGCTTGGAAGGCCAGGGTATAATCTCTGGGGCCAACGTCCTGACTTTC. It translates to CASSLEGQGIISGANVLTF.

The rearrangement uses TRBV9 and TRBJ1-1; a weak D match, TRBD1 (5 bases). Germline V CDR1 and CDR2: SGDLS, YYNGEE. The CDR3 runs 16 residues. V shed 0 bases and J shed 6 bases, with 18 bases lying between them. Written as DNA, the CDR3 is TGTGCCAGCAGCGTAGCTGGGACGGGGGGGTTGGCTGAAGCTTTCTTT. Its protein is CASSVAGTGGLAEAFF.

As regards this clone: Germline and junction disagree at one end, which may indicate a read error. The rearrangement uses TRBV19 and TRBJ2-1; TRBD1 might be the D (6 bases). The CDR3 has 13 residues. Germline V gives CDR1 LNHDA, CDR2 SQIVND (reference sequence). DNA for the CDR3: TGTGCCAGTAGTCTAACCCTTAAGGACAGCTCGATCTTC. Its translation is CASSLTLKDSSIF.

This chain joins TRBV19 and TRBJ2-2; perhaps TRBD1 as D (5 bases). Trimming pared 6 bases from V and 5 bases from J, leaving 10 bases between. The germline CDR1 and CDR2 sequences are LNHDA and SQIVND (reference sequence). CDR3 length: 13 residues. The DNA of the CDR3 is TGTGCCAGTAGCAGGGCTGGGACCGGGGAGCTGTTTTTT. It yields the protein CASSRAGTGELFF.

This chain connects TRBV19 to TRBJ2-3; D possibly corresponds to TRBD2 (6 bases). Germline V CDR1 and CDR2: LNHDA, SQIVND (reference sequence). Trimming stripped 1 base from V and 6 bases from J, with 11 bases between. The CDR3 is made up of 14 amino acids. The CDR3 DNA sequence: TGTGCCAGTAGTATAGGGTCTAGCGCGGATACGCAGTATTTT. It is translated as CASSIGSSADTQYF.

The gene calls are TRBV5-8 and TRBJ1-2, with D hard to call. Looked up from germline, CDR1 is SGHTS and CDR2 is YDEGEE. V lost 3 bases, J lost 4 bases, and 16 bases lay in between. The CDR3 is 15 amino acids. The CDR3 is CASSYGNPLSYGYTF. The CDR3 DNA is TGTGCCAGCAGCTACGGGAACCCGCTAAGCTATGGCTACACCTTC.

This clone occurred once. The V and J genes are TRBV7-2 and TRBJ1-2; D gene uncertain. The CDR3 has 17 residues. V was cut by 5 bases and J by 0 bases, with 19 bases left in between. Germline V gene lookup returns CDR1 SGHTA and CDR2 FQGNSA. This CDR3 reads CASSGSPSGLSNYGYTF. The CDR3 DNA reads TGTGCCAGCAGCGGTTCCCCCTCAGGTTTATCTAACTATGGCTACACCTTC. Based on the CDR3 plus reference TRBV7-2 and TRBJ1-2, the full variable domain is GAGVSQSPSNKVTEKGKDVELRCDPISGHTALYWYRQSLGQGLEFLIYFQGNSAPDKSGLPSDRFSAERTGGSVSTLTIQRTQQEDSAVYLCASSGSPSGLSNYGYTFGSGTRLTVV.

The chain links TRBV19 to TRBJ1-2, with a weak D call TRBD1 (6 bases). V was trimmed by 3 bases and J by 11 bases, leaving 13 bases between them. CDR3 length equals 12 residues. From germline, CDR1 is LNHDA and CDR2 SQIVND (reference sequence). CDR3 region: CASSIDWGLYTF. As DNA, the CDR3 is TGTGCCAGTAGTATTGACTGGGGGCTGTACACCTTC.

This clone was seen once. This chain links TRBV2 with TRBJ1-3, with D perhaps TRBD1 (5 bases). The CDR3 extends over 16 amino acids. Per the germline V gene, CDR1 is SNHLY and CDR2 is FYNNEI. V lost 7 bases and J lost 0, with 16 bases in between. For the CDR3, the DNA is TGTGCCAGCAACCCCTACAGGAAGAGCTCTGGAAACACCATATATTTT. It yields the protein CASNPYRKSSGNTIYF. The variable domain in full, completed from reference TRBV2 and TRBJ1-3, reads EPEVTQTPSHQVTQMGQEVILRCVPISNHLYFYWYRQILGQKVEFLVSFYNNEISEKSEIFDDQFSVERPDGSNFTLKIRSTKLEDSAMYFCASNPYRKSSGNTIYFGEGSWLTVV.

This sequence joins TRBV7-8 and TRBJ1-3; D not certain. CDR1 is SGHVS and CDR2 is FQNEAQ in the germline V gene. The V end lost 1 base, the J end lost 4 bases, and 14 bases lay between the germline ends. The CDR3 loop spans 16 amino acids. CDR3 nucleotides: TGTGCCAGCAGCTTAGGGTCCCCATCAGCGGGAAACACCATATATTTT. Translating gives CASSLGSPSAGNTIYF.

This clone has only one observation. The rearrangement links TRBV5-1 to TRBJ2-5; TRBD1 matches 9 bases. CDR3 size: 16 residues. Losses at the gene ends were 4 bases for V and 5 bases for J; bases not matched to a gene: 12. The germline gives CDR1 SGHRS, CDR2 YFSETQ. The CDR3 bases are TGCGCCAGCAGCCATCTGACAGGGGGAAGTGGGGAGACCCAGTACTTC. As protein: CASSHLTGGSGETQYF.

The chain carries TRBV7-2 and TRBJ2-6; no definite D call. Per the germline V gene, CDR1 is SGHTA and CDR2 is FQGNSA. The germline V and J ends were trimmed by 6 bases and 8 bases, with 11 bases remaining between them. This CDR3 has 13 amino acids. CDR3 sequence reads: CASRHLTTNVLTF. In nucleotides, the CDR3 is TGTGCCAGCAGACATCTTACGACCAACGTCCTGACTTTC.

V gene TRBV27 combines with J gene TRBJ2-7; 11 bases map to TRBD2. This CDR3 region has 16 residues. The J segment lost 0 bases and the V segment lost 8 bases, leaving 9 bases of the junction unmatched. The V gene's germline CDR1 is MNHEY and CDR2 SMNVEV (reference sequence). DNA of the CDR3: TGTGCCAGCGCAAACCTGGGGACTAGCGGCTCCTACGAGCAGTACTTC. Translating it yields CASANLGTSGSYEQYF.